This record looks at one T cell receptor (beta chain) sequence and its context. Sequenced by immunoSEQ multiplex PCR; TCRdb stores in-frame clones only, minus some. The sample lists 140,000 or so clones, 85% to 95% occurring once. CDR3 size: 12 residues. Trimming removed 1 base from V and 6 bases from J, with 5 bases in between. This sample is part of a study of control samples from healthy donors and cancer patients. Sequenced material: PBMCs. This chain links TRBV12-3 or TRBV12-4 with TRBJ2-3; D is unresolved. The sequence was obtained from a man aged 60 to 75 with colorectal cancer. The CDR3 is CASSLVGDTQYF. The DNA for the CDR3 is TGTGCCAGCAGTTTAGTCGGGGATACGCAGTATTTT.